One sample yielded the 8 T cell receptor beta chains listed below, sequenced in a study of blood T cell repertoires in COVID-19. Method: immunoSEQ multiplex PCR; TCRdb's copy keeps in-frame clones and lacks some. The data show about 140,000 clones, approximately 80% seen once. The sequencing input was peripheral blood. Receptors originate from a human donor in a cohort sampled during active COVID-19.

V and J are TRBV27 and TRBJ1-1; the match to TRBD1 covers 8 bases. Germline CDR1 reads MNHEY; CDR2 reads SMNVEV (reference sequence). The V segment lost 3 bases and the J segment 3 bases; nucleotides outside the gene matches: 3. The CDR3 is 14 residues long. This CDR3 is CASSFRGRDTEAFF. In DNA form, the CDR3 reads TGTGCCAGCAGTTTCAGGGGGCGGGACACTGAAGCTTTCTTT.

This chain links TRBV7-8 with TRBJ1-2, with D uncertain. Germline CDR1 and CDR2: SGHVS and FQNEAQ. This CDR3 spans 12 amino acids. The V gene lost 5 bases and the J gene lost 5 bases, with 9 bases spanning the gap. This CDR3 is CASSLGRYGYTF. CDR3 nucleotides: TGTGCCAGCAGCCTCGGCAGGTATGGCTACACCTTC.

The rearrangement uses TRBV7-9 and TRBJ2-7; D perhaps matches TRBD1 (5 bases). The germline V gene encodes CDR1 SEHNR and CDR2 FQNEAQ (reference sequence). The ends were cut back, 4 bases at V and 3 bases at J, with 13 bases in the middle. This CDR3 has 14 amino acids. CDR3 nucleotide sequence: TGTGCCAGCAGCTCGGGCAGGGTAGGCTACGAGCAGTACTTC. Translating it yields CASSSGRVGYEQYF.

This clone appeared once. The rearrangement uses TRBV7-8 and TRBJ2-2, with 12 bases matching TRBD1. The V segment lost 4 bases and the J segment 6 bases; nucleotides outside the gene matches: 15. Germline CDR1 reads SGHVS; CDR2 reads FQNEAQ. The length of the CDR3 is 19 residues. The CDR3 loop reads CASSSYRVPGQGASGELFF. The DNA for the CDR3 is TGTGCCAGCAGCTCATACAGAGTACCGGGACAGGGGGCGTCCGGGGAGCTGTTTTTT.

This clone was recorded once. In DNA form, the CDR3 reads TGTGCCAGCAGCTTAGTGTCAGGGGCGATCGCCAGCACAGATACGCAGTATTTT. Translation gives CASSLVSGAIASTDTQYF. The J gene is TRBJ2-3, the V gene TRBV7-2, with D maybe TRBD1 (6 bases). V was shortened by 1 base and J by 0 bases, with 17 bases between the two germline ends. The CDR3 spans 18 residues. From germline, CDR1 is SGHTA and CDR2 FQGNSA.

The chain recombines TRBV11-2 with TRBJ1-2; 7 bases line up with TRBD1. Germline values: CDR1 SGHAT, CDR2 FQNNGV. This CDR3 is built from 15 residues. After removal of 4 bases from V and 7 bases from J, the junction contained 12 bases not matched to a gene. CDR3 sequence (DNA): TGTGCCAGCAGCTCCCCCACAGGGGTGGGGTCTGGCTACACCTTC. Translation gives CASSSPTGVGSGYTF.

The rearrangement links TRBV5-1 to TRBJ1-2; D is unclear. This CDR3 is built from 18 residues. V was shortened by 0 bases and J by 4 bases, with 22 bases between the two germline ends. From germline, CDR1 is SGHRS and CDR2 YFSETQ. This CDR3 reads CASSLDVVRGASSYGYTF. The CDR3 nucleotides read TGCGCCAGCAGCTTGGATGTGGTGCGGGGTGCCAGTAGCTATGGCTACACCTTC.

The chain carries TRBV5-4 and TRBJ2-5, with 12 bases that match TRBD2. This CDR3 comprises 16 residues. The V segment lost 4 bases and the J segment 5 bases; nucleotides outside the gene matches: 9. CDR1 is SGHNT and CDR2 is YYREEE in the germline V gene (reference sequence). CDR3 DNA sequence: TGTGCCAGCAGCGCCCTAGCGGGAGGGCCGATGGAGACCCAGTACTTC. It yields the protein CASSALAGGPMETQYF.